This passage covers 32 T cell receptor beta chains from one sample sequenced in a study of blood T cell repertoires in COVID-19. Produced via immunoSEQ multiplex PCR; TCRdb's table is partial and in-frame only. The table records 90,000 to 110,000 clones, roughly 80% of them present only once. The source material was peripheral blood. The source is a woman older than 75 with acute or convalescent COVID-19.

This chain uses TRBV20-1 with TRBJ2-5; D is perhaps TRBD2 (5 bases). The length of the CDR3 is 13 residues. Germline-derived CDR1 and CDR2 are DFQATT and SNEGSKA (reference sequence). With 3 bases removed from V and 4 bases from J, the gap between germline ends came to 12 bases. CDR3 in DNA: TGCAGTGCTAGTCCAGCGGTTGTAGAGACCCAGTACTTC. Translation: CSASPAVVETQYF.

CDR3 residues: CASSLATGDNTDTQYF. CDR3 nucleotide sequence: TGCGCCAGCAGCTTGGCGACAGGGGATAACACAGATACGCAGTATTTT. The gene calls are TRBV5-1 and TRBJ2-3; 8 bases map to TRBD1. The CDR3 consists of 16 residues. The trim removed 0 bases at V and 2 bases at J, leaving 5 bases unmatched. Germline loops: CDR1 SGHRS, CDR2 YFSETQ.

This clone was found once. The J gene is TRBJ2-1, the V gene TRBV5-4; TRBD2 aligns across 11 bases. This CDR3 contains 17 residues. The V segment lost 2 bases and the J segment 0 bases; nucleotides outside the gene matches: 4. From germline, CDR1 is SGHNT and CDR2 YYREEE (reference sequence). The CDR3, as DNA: TGTGCCAGCAGCTTCGGCGGACTAGCGGGCTCCTACAATGAGCAGTTCTTC. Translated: CASSFGGLAGSYNEQFF.

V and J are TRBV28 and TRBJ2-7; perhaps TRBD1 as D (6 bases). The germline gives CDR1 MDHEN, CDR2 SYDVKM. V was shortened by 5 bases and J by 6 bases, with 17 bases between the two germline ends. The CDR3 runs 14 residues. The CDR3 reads CASSIQGKEGEQYF. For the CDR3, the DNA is TGTGCCAGCAGTATACAGGGAAAAGAGGGCGAGCAGTACTTC.

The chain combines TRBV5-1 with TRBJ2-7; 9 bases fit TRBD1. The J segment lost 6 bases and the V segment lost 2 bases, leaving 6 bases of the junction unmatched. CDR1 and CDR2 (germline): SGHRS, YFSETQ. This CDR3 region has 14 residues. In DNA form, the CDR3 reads TGCGCCAGCAGCTTTTGGACAGGGGCCGGCGAGCAGTACTTC. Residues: CASSFWTGAGEQYF.

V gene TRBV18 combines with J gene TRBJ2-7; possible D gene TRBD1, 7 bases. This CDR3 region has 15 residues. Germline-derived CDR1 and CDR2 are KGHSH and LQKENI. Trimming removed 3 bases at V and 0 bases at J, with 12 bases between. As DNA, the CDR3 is TGTGCCAGCTCACCGGCAGGGGGAGGCTCCTACGAGCAGTACTTC. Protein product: CASSPAGGGSYEQYF.

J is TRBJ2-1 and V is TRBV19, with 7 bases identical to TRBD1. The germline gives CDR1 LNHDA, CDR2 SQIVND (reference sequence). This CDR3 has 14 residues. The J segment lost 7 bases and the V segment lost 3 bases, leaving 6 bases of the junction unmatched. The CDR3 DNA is TGTGCCAGTAGTATTCCATACAGGGGAAATGAGCAGTTCTTC. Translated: CASSIPYRGNEQFF.

The CDR3 region has the DNA TGTGCCACCGGCAGGGGACGTGGGGCCAACGTCCTGACTTTC. Residues: CATGRGRGANVLTF. This sequence joins TRBV7-9 and TRBJ2-6; D perhaps matches TRBD1 (6 bases). CDR1 SEHNR and CDR2 FQNEAQ come from the germline V gene (reference sequence). Trimming took off 10 bases at V and 3 bases at J, with 13 bases between the two ends. CDR3 size: 14 residues.

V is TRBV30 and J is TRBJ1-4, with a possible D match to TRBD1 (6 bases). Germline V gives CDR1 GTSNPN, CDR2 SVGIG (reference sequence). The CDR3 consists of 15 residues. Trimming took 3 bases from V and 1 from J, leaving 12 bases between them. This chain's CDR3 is CAWRRGGRTNEKLFF. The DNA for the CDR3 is TGTGCCTGGAGACGGGGGGGCAGAACTAATGAAAAACTGTTTTTT.

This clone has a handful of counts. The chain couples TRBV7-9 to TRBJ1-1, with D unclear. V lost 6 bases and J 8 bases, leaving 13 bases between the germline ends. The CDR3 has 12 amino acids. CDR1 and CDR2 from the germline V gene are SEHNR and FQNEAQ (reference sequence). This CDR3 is CASRRVNWEAFF. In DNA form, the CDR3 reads TGTGCCAGCAGGAGGGTGAACTGGGAAGCTTTCTTT. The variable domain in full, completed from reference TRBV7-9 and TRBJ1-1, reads DTGVSQNPRHKITKRGQNVTFRCDPISEHNRLYWYRQTLGQGPEFLTYFQNEAQLEKSRLLSDRFSAERPKGSFSTLEIQRTEQGDSAMYLCASRRVNWEAFFGQGTRLTVV.

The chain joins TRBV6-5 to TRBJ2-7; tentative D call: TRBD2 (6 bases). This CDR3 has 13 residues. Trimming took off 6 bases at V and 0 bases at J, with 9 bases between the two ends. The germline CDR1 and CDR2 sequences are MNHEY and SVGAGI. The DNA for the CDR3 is TGTGCCAGCAGACGGGACTTCTCCTACGAGCAGTACTTC. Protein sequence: CASRRDFSYEQYF.

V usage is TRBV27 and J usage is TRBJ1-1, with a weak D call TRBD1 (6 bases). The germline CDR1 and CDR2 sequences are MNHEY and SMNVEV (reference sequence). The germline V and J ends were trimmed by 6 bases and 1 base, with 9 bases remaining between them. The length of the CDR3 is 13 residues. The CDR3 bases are TGTGCCAGCAGACCGGGACAGAACACTGAAGCTTTCTTT. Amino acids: CASRPGQNTEAFF.

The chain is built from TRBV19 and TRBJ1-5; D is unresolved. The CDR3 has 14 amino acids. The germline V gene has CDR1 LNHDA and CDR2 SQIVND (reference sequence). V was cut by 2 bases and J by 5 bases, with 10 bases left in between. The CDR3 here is CASSIQRGYQPQHF. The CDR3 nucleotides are TGTGCCAGTAGTATACAACGGGGTTATCAGCCCCAGCATTTT.

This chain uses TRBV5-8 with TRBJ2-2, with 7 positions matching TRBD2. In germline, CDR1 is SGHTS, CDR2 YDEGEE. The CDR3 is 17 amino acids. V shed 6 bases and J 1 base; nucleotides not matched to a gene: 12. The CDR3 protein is CASTPGRAGWNTGELFF. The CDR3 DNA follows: TGTGCCAGCACCCCCGGGAGAGCGGGGTGGAACACCGGGGAGCTGTTTTTT.

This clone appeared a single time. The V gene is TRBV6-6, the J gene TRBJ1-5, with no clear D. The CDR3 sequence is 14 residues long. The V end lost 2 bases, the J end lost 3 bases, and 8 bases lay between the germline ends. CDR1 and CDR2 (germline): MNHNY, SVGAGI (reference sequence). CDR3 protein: CASSYSGLNQPQHF. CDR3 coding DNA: TGTGCCAGCAGTTACAGCGGCCTCAATCAGCCCCAGCATTTT.

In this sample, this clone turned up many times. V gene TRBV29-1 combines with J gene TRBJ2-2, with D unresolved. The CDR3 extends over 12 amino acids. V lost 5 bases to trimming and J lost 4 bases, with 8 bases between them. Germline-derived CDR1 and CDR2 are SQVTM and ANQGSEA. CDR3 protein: CSVSSGTGELFF. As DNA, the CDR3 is TGCAGCGTTTCTTCAGGCACCGGGGAGCTGTTTTTT.

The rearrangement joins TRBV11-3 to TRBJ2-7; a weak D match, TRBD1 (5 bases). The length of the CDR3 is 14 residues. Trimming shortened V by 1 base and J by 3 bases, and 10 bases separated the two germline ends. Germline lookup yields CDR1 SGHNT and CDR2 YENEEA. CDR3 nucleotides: TGTGCCAGCAGCTTAGGGGGCCCCGTCTACGAGCAGTACGTC. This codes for CASSLGGPVYEQYV.

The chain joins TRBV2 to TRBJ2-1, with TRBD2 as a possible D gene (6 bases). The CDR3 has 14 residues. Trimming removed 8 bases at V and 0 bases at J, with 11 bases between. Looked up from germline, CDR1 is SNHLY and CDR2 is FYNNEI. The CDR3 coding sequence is TGTGCCAGCGGGGACGGGAGCTCCTACAATGAGCAGTTCTTC. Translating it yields CASGDGSSYNEQFF. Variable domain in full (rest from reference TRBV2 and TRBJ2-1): EPEVTQTPSHQVTQMGQEVILRCVPISNHLYFYWYRQILGQKVEFLVSFYNNEISEKSEIFDDQFSVERPDGSNFTLKIRSTKLEDSAMYFCASGDGSSYNEQFFGPGTRLTVL.

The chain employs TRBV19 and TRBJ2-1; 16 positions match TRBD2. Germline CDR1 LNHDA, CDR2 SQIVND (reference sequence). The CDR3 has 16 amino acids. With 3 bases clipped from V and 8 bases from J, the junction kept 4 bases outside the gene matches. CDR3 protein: CASSMGLAGGTYEQFF. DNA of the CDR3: TGTGCCAGTAGTATGGGACTAGCGGGGGGGACGTATGAGCAGTTCTTC.

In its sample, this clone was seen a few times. The CDR3 bases are TGTGCCATCAGCGAGCTAGCGGGTCACGGGGAGCTGTTTTTT. Translation: CAISELAGHGELFF. V gene TRBV10-3 combines with J gene TRBJ2-2, with 8 bases aligning to TRBD2. The CDR3 loop spans 14 amino acids. Germline V gene lookup returns CDR1 ENHRY and CDR2 SYGVKD. With V trimmed by 6 bases and J by 7 bases, 7 bases remained unmatched.

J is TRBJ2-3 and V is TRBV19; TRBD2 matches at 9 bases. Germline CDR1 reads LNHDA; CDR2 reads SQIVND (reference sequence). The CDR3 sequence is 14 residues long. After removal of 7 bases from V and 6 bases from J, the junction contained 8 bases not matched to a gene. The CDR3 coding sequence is TGTGCCAGTACGCCTAGCGGGATTTCTGATACGCAGTATTTT. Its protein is CASTPSGISDTQYF.

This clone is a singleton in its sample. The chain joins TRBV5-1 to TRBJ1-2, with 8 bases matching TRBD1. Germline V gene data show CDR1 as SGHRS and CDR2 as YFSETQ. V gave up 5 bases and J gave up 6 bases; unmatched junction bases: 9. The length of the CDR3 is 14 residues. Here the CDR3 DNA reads TGCGCCAGCAGACCAACAGGGGGAAATCATGGCTACACCTTC. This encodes CASRPTGGNHGYTF.

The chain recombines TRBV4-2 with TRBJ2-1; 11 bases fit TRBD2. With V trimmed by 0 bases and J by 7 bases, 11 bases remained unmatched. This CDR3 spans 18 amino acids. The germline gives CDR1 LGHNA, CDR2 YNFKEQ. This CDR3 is CASSQDISGRGTWNEQFF. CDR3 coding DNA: TGTGCCAGCAGCCAAGATATTAGCGGGAGGGGGACCTGGAATGAGCAGTTCTTC.

CDR3 residues: CASSFTGTDTQYF. In DNA form, the CDR3 reads TGTGCCAGCAGCTTCACAGGGACCGATACGCAGTATTTT. This sequence joins TRBV7-9 and TRBJ2-3, with a weak D call TRBD1 (6 bases). CDR3 size: 13 residues. Trimming removed 3 bases at V and 6 bases at J, with 10 bases between. Germline V CDR1 and CDR2: SEHNR, FQNEAQ (reference sequence).

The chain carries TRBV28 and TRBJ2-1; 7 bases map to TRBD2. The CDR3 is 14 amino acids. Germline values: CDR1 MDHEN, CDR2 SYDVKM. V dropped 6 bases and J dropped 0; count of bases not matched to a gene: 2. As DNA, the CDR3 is TGTGCCAGCAGAAGCGGGACCTCCTACAATGAGCAGTTCTTC. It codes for CASRSGTSYNEQFF.

In nucleotides, the CDR3 is TGTGCCACCAGTGATCCGGCGGTCTCTGGAAACACCATATATTTT. Translating gives CATSDPAVSGNTIYF. The chain employs TRBV24-1 and TRBJ1-3; D ambiguous. Germline V gene sequence: CDR1 KGHDR, CDR2 SFDVKD. V was clipped by 3 bases and J by 0 bases, with 8 bases between them. The CDR3 sequence is 15 residues long.

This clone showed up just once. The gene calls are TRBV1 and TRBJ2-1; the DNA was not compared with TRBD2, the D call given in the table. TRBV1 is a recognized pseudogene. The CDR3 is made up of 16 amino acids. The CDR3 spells CTSSQDTSGRGDEQFF. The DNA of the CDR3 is TGCACCAGCAGCCAAGATACCAGCGGGAGGGGGGATGAGCAGTTCTTC.

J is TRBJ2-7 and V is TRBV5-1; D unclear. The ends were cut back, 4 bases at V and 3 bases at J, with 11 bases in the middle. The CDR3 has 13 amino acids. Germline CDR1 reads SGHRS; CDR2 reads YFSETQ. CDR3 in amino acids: CASSLQTGYEQYF. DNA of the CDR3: TGCGCCAGCAGCCTGCAAACTGGCTACGAGCAGTACTTC.

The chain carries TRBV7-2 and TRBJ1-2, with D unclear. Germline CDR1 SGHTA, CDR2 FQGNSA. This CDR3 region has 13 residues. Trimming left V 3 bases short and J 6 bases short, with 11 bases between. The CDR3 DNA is TGTGCCAGCAGCTTCCTTCCAGGAAATGGCTACACCTTC. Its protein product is CASSFLPGNGYTF. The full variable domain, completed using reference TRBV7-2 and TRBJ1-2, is GAGVSQSPSNKVTEKGKDVELRCDPISGHTALYWYRQSLGQGLEFLIYFQGNSAPDKSGLPSDRFSAERTGGSVSTLTIQRTQQEDSAVYLCASSFLPGNGYTFGSGTRLTVV.

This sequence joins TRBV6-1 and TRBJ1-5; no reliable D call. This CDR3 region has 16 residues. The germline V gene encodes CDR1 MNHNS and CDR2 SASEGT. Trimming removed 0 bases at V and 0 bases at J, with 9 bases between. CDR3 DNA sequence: TGTGCCAGCAGTGAAGCCATGCGGGTTAGCAATCAGCCCCAGCATTTT. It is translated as CASSEAMRVSNQPQHF.

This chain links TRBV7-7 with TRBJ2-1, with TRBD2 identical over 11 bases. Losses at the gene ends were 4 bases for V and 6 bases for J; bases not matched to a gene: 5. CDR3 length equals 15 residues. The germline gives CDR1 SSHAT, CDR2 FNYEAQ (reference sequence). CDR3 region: CASSSRLAGFNEQFF. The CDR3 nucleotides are TGTGCCAGCAGCTCGCGACTAGCGGGGTTCAATGAGCAGTTCTTC.

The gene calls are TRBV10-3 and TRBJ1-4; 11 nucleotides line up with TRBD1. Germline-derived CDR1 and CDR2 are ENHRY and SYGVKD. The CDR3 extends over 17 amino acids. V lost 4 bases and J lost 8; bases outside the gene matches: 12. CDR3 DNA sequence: TGTGCCATCAGTGCCGGGACAGGGGGTTCCCTAGACGAAAAACTGTTTTTT. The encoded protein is CAISAGTGGSLDEKLFF.